Listed below are T cell receptor beta chains from one sample, sequenced in a study of beta chain features in type 1 diabetes. Profiled with immunoSEQ multiplex PCR; TCRdb holds only in-frame clones, not every one. Seen here are just under 150,000 clones, roughly 10% observed once, and the top ten hold 1.3%. The sample taken for sequencing was naive CD4+ T cells from blood. These receptors were taken from a young man in good health. The conserved cysteine and the conserved F or W are not part of the CDR3 here.

V: TRBV11-2; length: 12; CDR3: ASGPGTGLHQQY
V: TRBV9; length: 13; CDR3: ASSVSDRGPSPLH
V: TRBV29-1; length: 11; CDR3: SADRGVNYGYT
V: TRBV30; length: 11; CDR3: AWSGVANYGYT
V: TRBV11-2; length: 14; CDR3: ASSSKTSGGTDTQY
V: TRBV18; length: 13; CDR3: ASSPPRQGRNEQF
V: TRBV30; length: 14; CDR3: AWTEGAGGPNYGYT
V: TRBV7-9; length: 13; CDR3: ASSLVGGGPYEQY
V: TRBV28; length: 14; CDR3: ASSHTDGEGDSPLH
V: TRBV11-2; length: 11; CDR3: ASSLGPDNEQF
V: TRBV27; length: 10; CDR3: ASSFGASPLH
V: TRBV28; length: 13; CDR3: ASTQGGSGPDTQY
V: TRBV6-6; length: 13; CDR3: ASIYDRGPYNEQF
V: TRBV5-6; length: 11; CDR3: ASSRVENYGYT
V: TRBV10-3; length: 11; CDR3: AISAGLNSPLH
V: TRBV20-1; length: 9; CDR3: SARDERGYT
V: TRBV29-1; length: 11; CDR3: SANGQAPYEQY
V: TRBV9; length: 12; CDR3: ASSVGGGDTEAF
V: TRBV18; length: 15; CDR3: ASSPRLGGAGPTEAF
V: TRBV12-5; length: 15; CDR3: ASGLVRTGGMADTQY
V: TRBV19; length: 12; CDR3: ASSRREGNQPQH
V: TRBV4-3; length: 14; CDR3: ASSQETAGNTGELF
V: TRBV7-2; length: 13; CDR3: ASSLAGMWYNEQF
V: TRBV7-9; length: 14; CDR3: ASSPWAAGEQETQY
V: TRBV19; length: 15; CDR3: ASRTFRTSGGYNEQF
V: TRBV28; length: 11; CDR3: ASSDLGHYGYT
V: TRBV5-6; length: 14; CDR3: ASSLGGTAPGETQY
V: TRBV7-3; length: 12; CDR3: ASRPTGINGELF
V: TRBV11-2; length: 12; CDR3: ASSLSRMNTEAF
V: TRBV18; length: 11; CDR3: ASSPAGRETQY
V: TRBV2; length: 12; CDR3: ASTRDRGDNEQF
V: TRBV5-5; length: 14; CDR3: ASSWIRGFENEKLF
V: TRBV11-2; length: 13; CDR3: ASSLGDRGAETQY
V: TRBV2; length: 11; CDR3: ATQAGAGQPQH
V: TRBV28; length: 13; CDR3: ASSALGQGMNEQF